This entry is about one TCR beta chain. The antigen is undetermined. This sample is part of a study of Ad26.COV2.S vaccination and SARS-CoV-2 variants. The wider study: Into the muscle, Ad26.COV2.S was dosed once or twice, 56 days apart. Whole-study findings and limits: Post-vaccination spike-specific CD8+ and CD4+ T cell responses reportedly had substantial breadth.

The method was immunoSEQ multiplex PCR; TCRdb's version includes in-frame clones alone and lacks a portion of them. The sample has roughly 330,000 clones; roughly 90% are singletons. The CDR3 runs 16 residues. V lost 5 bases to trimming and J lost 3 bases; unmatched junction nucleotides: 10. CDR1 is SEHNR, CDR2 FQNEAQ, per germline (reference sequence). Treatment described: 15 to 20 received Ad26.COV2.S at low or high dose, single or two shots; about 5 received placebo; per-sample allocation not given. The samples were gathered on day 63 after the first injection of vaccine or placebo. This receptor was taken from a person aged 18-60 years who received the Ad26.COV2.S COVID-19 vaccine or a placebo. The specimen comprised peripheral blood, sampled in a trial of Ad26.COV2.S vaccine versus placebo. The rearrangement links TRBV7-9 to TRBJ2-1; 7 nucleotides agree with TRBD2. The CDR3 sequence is CASSPQTSRYYNEQFF. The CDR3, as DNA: TGTGCCAGCAGCCCACAGACTAGCAGATACTACAATGAGCAGTTCTTC.